The clone carrying this T cell receptor (beta chain) was observed a handful of times. The data were taken from a study of cytomegalovirus exposure and HLA in healthy donors. The CDR3 loop spans 20 amino acids. With 60 Vbeta and 13 Jbeta primers, the PCR was carried out. Repertoires were generated with immunoSEQ multiplex PCR, while TCRdb's copy carries only in-frame clones and drops some. The data show some 160,000 clones, approximately 80% seen once. The clonotype was recovered from a woman aged 40-49 years in good health and CMV-seropositive. The gene calls are TRBV21-1 and TRBJ1-1; the D call TRBD1 from the table was never checked on the DNA. TRBV21-1 has pseudogene status. Sequencing was performed on PBMCs. The CDR3 coding sequence is TGTGCCAGCAGCAAAGATGAAGGGGGGGACAGGGGGCACCCTGTGGCTGAAGCTTTCTTT. It yields the protein CASSKDEGGDRGHPVAEAFF.